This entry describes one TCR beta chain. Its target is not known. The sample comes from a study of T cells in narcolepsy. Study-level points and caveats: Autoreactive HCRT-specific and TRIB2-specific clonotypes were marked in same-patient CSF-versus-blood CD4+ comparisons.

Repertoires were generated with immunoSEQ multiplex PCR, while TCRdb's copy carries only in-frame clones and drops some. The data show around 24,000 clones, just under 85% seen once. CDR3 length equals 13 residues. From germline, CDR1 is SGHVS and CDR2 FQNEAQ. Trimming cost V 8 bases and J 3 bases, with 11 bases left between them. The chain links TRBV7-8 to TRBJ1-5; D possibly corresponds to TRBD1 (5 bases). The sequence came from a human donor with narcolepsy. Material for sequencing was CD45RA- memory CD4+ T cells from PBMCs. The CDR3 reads CASAGRPNQPQHF. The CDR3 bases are TGTGCCAGCGCAGGGAGGCCCAATCAGCCCCAGCATTTT.